This T cell receptor beta chain was identified in a study of technical replicates of blood from a handful of donors. The CDR3 has 17 residues. Per germline, CDR1 MGHRA and CDR2 YSYEKL. Losses at the gene ends were 0 bases for V and 7 bases for J; bases not matched to a gene: 12. Generated by immunoSEQ multiplex PCR, the TCRdb table keeps only in-frame clones and is missing some. The profile shows about 44,000 clones, around 97% of them singletons. The chain joins TRBV4-1 to TRBJ1-1; TRBD1 agrees at 9 bases. The source of this sequence is a human donor in good health. Material: T cells isolated from PBMCs. CDR3 amino acids: CASSQDRGTGTPHEAFF. The DNA for the CDR3 is TGCGCCAGCAGCCAAGATCGTGGGACAGGGACGCCCCATGAAGCTTTCTTT.